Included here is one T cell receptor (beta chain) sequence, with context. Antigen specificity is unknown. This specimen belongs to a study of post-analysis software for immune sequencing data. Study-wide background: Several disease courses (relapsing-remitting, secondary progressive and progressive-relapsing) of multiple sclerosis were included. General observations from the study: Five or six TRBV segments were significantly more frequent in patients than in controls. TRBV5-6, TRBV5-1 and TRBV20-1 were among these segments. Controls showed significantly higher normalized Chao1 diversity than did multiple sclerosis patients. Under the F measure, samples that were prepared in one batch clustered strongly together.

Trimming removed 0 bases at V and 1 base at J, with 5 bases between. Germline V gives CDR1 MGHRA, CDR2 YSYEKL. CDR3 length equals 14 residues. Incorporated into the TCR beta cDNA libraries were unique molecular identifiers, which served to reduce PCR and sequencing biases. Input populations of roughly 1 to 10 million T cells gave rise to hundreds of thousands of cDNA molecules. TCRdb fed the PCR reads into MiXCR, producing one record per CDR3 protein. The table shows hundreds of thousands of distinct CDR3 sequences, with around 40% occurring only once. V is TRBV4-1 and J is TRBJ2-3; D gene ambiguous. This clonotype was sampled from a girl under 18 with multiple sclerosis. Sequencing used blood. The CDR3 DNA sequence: TGCGCCAGCAGCCAAGAACGCGGCACAGATACGCAGTATTTT. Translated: CASSQERGTDTQYF.